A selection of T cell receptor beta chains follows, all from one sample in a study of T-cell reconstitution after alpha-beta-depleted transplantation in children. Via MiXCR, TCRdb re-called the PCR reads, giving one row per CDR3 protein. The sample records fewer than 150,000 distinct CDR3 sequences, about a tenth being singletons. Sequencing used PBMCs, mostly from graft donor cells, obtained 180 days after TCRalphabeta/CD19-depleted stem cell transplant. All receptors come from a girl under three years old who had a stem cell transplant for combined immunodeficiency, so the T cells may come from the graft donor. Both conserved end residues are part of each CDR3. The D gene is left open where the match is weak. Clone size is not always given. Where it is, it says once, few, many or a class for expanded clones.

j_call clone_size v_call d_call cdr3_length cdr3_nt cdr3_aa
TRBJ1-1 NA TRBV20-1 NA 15 TGCAGTGCTAGATCAAGGGCCCCTCTGGACACTGAAGCTTTCTTT CSARSRAPLDTEAFF
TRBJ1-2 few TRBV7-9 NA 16 TGTGCCAGCAGCTTAGGCCGGAGGGTCAGCAACTATGGCTACACCTTC CASSLGRRVSNYGYTF
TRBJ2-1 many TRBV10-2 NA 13 TGCGCCAGCAGTGACCCCGGGCGCCATGAGCAGTTCTTC CASSDPGRHEQFF
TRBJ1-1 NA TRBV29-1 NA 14 TGCAGCGTTTGGGACTTGGGGATGAACACTGAAGCTTTCTTT CSVWDLGMNTEAFF
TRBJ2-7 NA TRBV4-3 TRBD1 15 TGCGCCAGCAGCCACAGACAGGGCGGATATTACGAGCAGTACTTC CASSHRQGGYYEQYF
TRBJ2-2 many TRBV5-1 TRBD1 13 TGCGCCAGCAGCTTAGGGGGCTCCGGGGAGCTGTTTTTT CASSLGGSGELFF
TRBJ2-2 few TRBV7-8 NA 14 TGTGCCAGCAGCTCATACCGACAGACCGGGGAGCTGTTTTTT CASSSYRQTGELFF
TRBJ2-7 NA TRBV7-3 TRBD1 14 TGTGCCAGCAGCGTGACAGGGGGCGGGTACGAGCAGTACTTC CASSVTGGGYEQYF
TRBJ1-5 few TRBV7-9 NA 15 TGTGCCAGCAGCTTAGGGGCCGACGGACATGGGCCCCAGCATTTT CASSLGADGHGPQHF
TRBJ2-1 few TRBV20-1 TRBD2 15 TGCAGTGCTAGCCTAGCGGGTCCCCCCTACAATGAGCAGTTCTTC CSASLAGPPYNEQFF
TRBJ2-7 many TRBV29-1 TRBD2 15 TGCAGCGTTTGGTCCGGGGCGGGAGGGGTTTACGAGCAGTACTTC CSVWSGAGGVYEQYF
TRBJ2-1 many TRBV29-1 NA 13 TGCAGCTGCACAGGGCCCTCCTACAATGAGCAGTTCTTC CSCTGPSYNEQFF
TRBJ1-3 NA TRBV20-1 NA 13 TGCAGTGCTAGACGGGGGAGTAAAAACACCATATATTTT CSARRGSKNTIYF
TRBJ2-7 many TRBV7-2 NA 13 TGTGCCAGCAGTTCGGGACCCCTCTACGAGCAGTACTTC CASSSGPLYEQYF
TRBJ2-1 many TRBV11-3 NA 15 TGTGCCAGCAGCTCAAGACTCAGCTCCTACAATGAGCAGTTCTTC CASSSRLSSYNEQFF
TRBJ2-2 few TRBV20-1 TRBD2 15 TGCAGTGCTAGTAGTTTGAGGACTAGCGGAGGGGAGCTGTTTTTT CSASSLRTSGGELFF
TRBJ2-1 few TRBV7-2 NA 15 TGTGCCAGCAGCTTAGGGGCAGGTTCCCACAATGAGCAGTTCTTC CASSLGAGSHNEQFF
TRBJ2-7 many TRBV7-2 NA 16 TGTGCCAGCAGCTTAGCAGGCTCGGACACGTCCTACGAGCAGTACTTC CASSLAGSDTSYEQYF
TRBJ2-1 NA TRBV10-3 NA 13 TGTGCCATCAGTGAGACCCGGAACAATGAGCAGTTCTTC CAISETRNNEQFF
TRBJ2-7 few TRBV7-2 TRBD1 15 TGTGCCAGCAGCTTAGGGGGACAGGGGGTCTACGAGCAGTACTTC CASSLGGQGVYEQYF
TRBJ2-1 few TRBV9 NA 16 TGTGCCAGCAGCGTAGCAGGGGGGACTTCCTACAATGAGCAGTTCTTC CASSVAGGTSYNEQFF
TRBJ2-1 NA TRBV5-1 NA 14 TGCGCCAGCAGCTTGGGACAGGCTAACAATGAGCAGTTCTTC CASSLGQANNEQFF
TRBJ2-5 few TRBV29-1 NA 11 TGCAGCCCCAGGAGGGGAGAGACCCAGTACTTC CSPRRGETQYF
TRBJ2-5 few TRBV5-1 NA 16 TGCGCCAGCAGCTTGGCCTCGGGAGTTGGACAAGAGACCCAGTACTTC CASSLASGVGQETQYF
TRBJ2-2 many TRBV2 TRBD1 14 TGTGCCAGCTTCCGGGACAGCAACACCGGGGAGCTGTTTTTT CASFRDSNTGELFF
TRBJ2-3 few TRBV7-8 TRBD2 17 TGTGCCAGCAGCTTAGGGATGACTAGCGGAAGCACAGATACGCAGTATTTT CASSLGMTSGSTDTQYF
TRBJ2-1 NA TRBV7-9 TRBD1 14 TGTGCCAGCAGCTTCGCCGGGACAGGGGTTGAGCAGTTCTTC CASSFAGTGVEQFF
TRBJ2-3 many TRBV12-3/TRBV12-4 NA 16 TGTGCCAGCAGGCTCGGCCGGGACATGAGCACAGATACGCAGTATTTT CASRLGRDMSTDTQYF
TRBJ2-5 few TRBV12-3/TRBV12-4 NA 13 TGTGCCAGCAGTTTTCAGGGCCAAGAGACCCAGTACTTC CASSFQGQETQYF
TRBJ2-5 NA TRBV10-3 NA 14 TGTGCCATCAGCCCGACGGAGGGAGGAGAGACCCAGTACTTC CAISPTEGGETQYF
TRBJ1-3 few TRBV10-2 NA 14 TGCGCCAGCAGTCGGACAGTACCTGGAAACACCATATATTTT CASSRTVPGNTIYF
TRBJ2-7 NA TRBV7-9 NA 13 TGTGCCAGCAGCTTGGCCCATACCTACGAGCAGTACTTC CASSLAHTYEQYF
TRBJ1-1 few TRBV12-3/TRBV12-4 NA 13 TGTGCCAGCAGTTTATCGCCGAACACTGAAGCTTTCTTT CASSLSPNTEAFF
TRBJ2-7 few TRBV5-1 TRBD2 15 TGCGCCAGCAGCTTGGGAGCCGGGAGGGCCTACGAGCAGTACTTC CASSLGAGRAYEQYF
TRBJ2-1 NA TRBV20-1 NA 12 TGCAGTGCTAAGGACATGTACAATGAGCAGTTCTTC CSAKDMYNEQFF
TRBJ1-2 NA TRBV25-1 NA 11 TGTGCCAGCAGTGAAGGGAATGGCTACACCTTC CASSEGNGYTF
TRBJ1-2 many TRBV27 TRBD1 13 TGTGCCAGCAGTCCGGACAGGGACTATGGCTACACCTTC CASSPDRDYGYTF
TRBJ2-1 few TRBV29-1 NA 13 TGCAGCGTGATAAAAGGGTTGTACAATGAGCAGTTCTTC CSVIKGLYNEQFF
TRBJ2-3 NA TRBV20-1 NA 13 TGCAGTGCAGCGGAGTATGGCACAGATACGCAGTATTTT CSAAEYGTDTQYF
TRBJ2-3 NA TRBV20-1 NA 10 TGCAGTGCTAGGACCCATACGCAGTATTTT CSARTHTQYF
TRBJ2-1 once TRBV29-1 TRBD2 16 TGCATCGCCGGACTAGCGGGAGGCCAATCCTACAATGAGCAGTTCTTC CIAGLAGGQSYNEQFF
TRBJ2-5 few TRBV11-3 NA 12 TGTGCCAGCAGCTTAAGAGTTGAGACCCAGTACTTC CASSLRVETQYF
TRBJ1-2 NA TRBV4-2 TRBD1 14 TGTGCCAGCAGCGGGGACAGGACTTACTATGGCTACACCTTC CASSGDRTYYGYTF
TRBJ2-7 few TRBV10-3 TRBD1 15 TGTGCCATCAGGAGTAGCGAGACAGGGGGCATTGAGCAGTACTTC CAIRSSETGGIEQYF
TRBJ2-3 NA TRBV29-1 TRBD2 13 TGCAGCGTGAGCGGGAGGGCCACAGATACGCAGTATTTT CSVSGRATDTQYF
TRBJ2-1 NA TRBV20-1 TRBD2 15 TGCAGTGCTGCCCCTCCTAGCGGAGCCAACAATGAGCAGTTCTTC CSAAPPSGANNEQFF
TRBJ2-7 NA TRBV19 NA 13 TGTGCCAGTAGTCCCAGGGGTTGGGGCGAGCAGTACTTC CASSPRGWGEQYF
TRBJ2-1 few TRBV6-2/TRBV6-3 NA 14 TGTGCCAGCGCTTCAGTGCCACCCTACAATGAGCAGTTCTTC CASASVPPYNEQFF
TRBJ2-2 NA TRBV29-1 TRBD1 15 TGCAGCGTTGTTGGGACAGGGGCGAACACCGGGGAGCTGTTTTTT CSVVGTGANTGELFF
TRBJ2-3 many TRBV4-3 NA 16 TGCGCCAGCAGCCAAGGGAGTAGCGGACCGTTGGATACGCAGTATTTT CASSQGSSGPLDTQYF
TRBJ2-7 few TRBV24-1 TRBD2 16 TGTGCCACCAGTGCTGGGGGGGGAGGGCCCTTATACGAGCAGTACTTC CATSAGGGGPLYEQYF
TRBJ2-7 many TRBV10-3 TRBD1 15 TGTGCCATCAGTGAGAGGACAGGGGTGGCCTACGAGCAGTACTTC CAISERTGVAYEQYF
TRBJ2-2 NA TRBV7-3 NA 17 TGTGCCAGCAGCCAATCCGGGACCCCCTCTAACACCGGGGAGCTGTTTTTT CASSQSGTPSNTGELFF